A single sample gave rise to the 24 T cell receptor beta chains below, sequenced in a study of blood T cell repertoires in COVID-19. The table came from immunoSEQ multiplex PCR; TCRdb's copy has only in-frame clones and leaves some out. The sample has 250,000 to 350,000 clones, roughly 88% seen once; the top ten hold 6.9%. The sequencing sample was made of peripheral blood. The receptors were sampled from a woman between 25 and 40 years old who had recovered from COVID-19.

The V gene is TRBV30, the J gene TRBJ1-6; the match to TRBD1 covers 10 bases. With V trimmed by 1 base and J by 9 bases, 6 bases remained unmatched. This CDR3 is 15 amino acids long. Germline assignment: CDR1 GTSNPN and CDR2 SVGIG (reference sequence). The CDR3 DNA reads TGTGCCTGGAGTGGGGGGACAGGGGACGTTTCACCCCTCCACTTT. Encoded protein: CAWSGGTGDVSPLHF.

This chain's CDR3 is CASSQGLAVEETQYF. The CDR3 DNA sequence: TGTGCCAGCAGCCAGGGACTAGCGGTTGAAGAGACCCAGTACTTC. The V and J genes are TRBV7-2 and TRBJ2-5; 11 bases agree with TRBD2. Trimming cost V 5 bases and J 3 bases; bases outside gene matches: 5. Germline V gives CDR1 SGHTA, CDR2 FQGNSA. CDR3 length: 15 residues.

The genes are TRBV12-3 or TRBV12-4 and TRBJ2-5; weak D call: TRBD1 (6 bases). The CDR3 is 13 amino acids. The V end was cut by 3 bases, the J end by 5 bases, with 10 bases between. The CDR3 nucleotides read TGTGCCAGCAGTTTCAAGGGGGTGGAGACCCAGTACTTC. Translation: CASSFKGVETQYF.

This clone was seen just once. The rearrangement joins TRBV4-2 to TRBJ1-1, with 9 bases matching TRBD1. With V trimmed by 8 bases and J by 4 bases, 14 bases remained unmatched. Germline-derived CDR1 and CDR2 are LGHNA and YNFKEQ. The CDR3 has 16 residues. In DNA form, the CDR3 reads TGTGCCAGCGCTACCGTGGGGACAGGGCAGGGCACTGAAGCTTTCTTT. Its translation is CASATVGTGQGTEAFF.

The CDR3, as DNA: TGTGCCAGTAGTACTTATGATAGCGGGGAGCGTACAGATACGCAGTATTTT. Translated, it gives CASSTYDSGERTDTQYF. V and J are TRBV19 and TRBJ2-3; 8 bases line up with TRBD2. Germline-derived CDR1 and CDR2 are LNHDA and SQIVND (reference sequence). V dropped 4 bases and J dropped 3; count of bases not matched to a gene: 12. The CDR3 is made up of 17 amino acids.

The CDR3 is CASSWRQSILGTEAFF. In DNA form, the CDR3 reads TGTGCCAGCAGCTGGAGACAGTCTATACTGGGGACTGAAGCTTTCTTT. The chain uses TRBV7-2 and TRBJ1-1; D might be TRBD1 (5 bases). This CDR3 is 16 amino acids long. Germline values: CDR1 SGHTA, CDR2 FQGNSA. Trimming stripped 4 bases from V and 5 bases from J, with 20 bases between.

The chain joins TRBV18 to TRBJ2-1; the match to TRBD2 covers 8 bases. Germline V gene sequence: CDR1 KGHSH, CDR2 LQKENI. There are 13 residues in the CDR3. Unmatched junction bases numbered 11, after V lost 11 bases and J lost 8 bases. The CDR3 DNA reads as TGTGCCTCCCGGGAGGGGGTCCGGGATGAGCAGTTCTTC. It yields the protein CASREGVRDEQFF. Combining the CDR3 with reference TRBV18 and TRBJ2-1 gives the whole variable domain NAGVMQNPRHLVRRRGQEARLRCSPMKGHSHVYWYRQLPEEGLKFMVYLQKENIIDESGMPKERFSAEFPKEGPSILRIQQVVRGDSAAYFCASREGVRDEQFFGPGTRLTVL.

The chain has TRBV6-2 or TRBV6-3 and TRBJ1-5, with unresolved D. With 2 bases removed from V and 12 bases from J, the gap between germline ends came to 8 bases. Germline values: CDR1 MNHEY, CDR2 SVGEGT. The CDR3 consists of 11 residues. The DNA of the CDR3 is TGTGCCAGCAGTTACCTCGGGGTCCAGCATTTT. As protein: CASSYLGVQHF.

CDR3 region: CASSSGQRIYEQYF. The CDR3 region has the DNA TGCGCCAGCAGCTCGGGACAGAGGATCTACGAGCAGTACTTC. This sequence joins TRBV5-1 and TRBJ2-7, with 7 bases aligning to TRBD1. J was trimmed by 3 bases and V by 3 bases; bases with no gene match: 6. The CDR3 sequence is 14 residues long. Germline V gene lookup returns CDR1 SGHRS and CDR2 YFSETQ.

The V call is TRBV30, the J call TRBJ1-2; TRBD1 is a possible D gene (6 bases). The length of the CDR3 is 13 residues. The V end lost 2 bases, the J end lost 6 bases, and 13 bases lay between the germline ends. CDR1 and CDR2 from the germline V gene are GTSNPN and SVGIG (reference sequence). The DNA for the CDR3 is TGTGCCTGGAGTCAGGCAGGGGATGATGGCTACACCTTC. Translation: CAWSQAGDDGYTF.

CDR3 nucleotides: TGTGCCTGGAGTGTACTAACAACACCCCTCCACTTT. As protein: CAWSVLTTPLHF. The chain has TRBV30 and TRBJ1-6; no clear D. Germline V CDR1 and CDR2: GTSNPN, SVGIG (reference sequence). Trimming left V 0 bases short and J 11 bases short, with 8 bases between. This CDR3 comprises 12 residues.

The genes are TRBV6-1 and TRBJ1-5; D is unclear. The V gene's germline CDR1 is MNHNS and CDR2 SASEGT. V shed 3 bases and J shed 9 bases, with 15 bases lying between them. The CDR3 is 14 residues long. This CDR3 is CASSDLGAPLPQHF. The CDR3 bases are TGTGCCAGCAGTGACCTCGGAGCCCCTCTGCCCCAGCATTTT.

The chain has TRBV9 and TRBJ2-2; 15 bases line up with TRBD2. This CDR3 is built from 18 residues. J gave up 4 bases and V 4 bases, and 8 bases lay outside the gene matches. Germline assignment: CDR1 SGDLS and CDR2 YYNGEE. CDR3 region: CASSSRTSGGGRTGELFF. As DNA, the CDR3 is TGTGCCAGCAGCTCCCGGACTAGCGGGGGGGGTCGCACCGGGGAGCTGTTTTTT.

The rearrangement joins TRBV28 to TRBJ1-1; D unclear. The CDR3 is made up of 13 amino acids. V was clipped by 5 bases and J by 2 bases, with 9 bases between them. Per the germline V gene, CDR1 is MDHEN and CDR2 is SYDVKM. The CDR3 is CASSRRSNTEAFF. CDR3 sequence (DNA): TGTGCCAGCAGTCGGAGGAGTAACACTGAAGCTTTCTTT.

The V gene is TRBV28, the J gene TRBJ2-1; 9 bases map to TRBD2. Looked up from germline, CDR1 is MDHEN and CDR2 is SYDVKM. CDR3 length: 15 amino acids. Germline trimming cut 3 bases from V and 7 bases from J; bases unmatched to any gene: 7. CDR3 nucleotides: TGTGCCAGCAGTTTGGGCGGGGGGGCCGGAAATGAGCAGTTCTTC. Its protein is CASSLGGGAGNEQFF.

V and J are TRBV2 and TRBJ1-1; 9 bases match TRBD1. V shed 1 base and J 3 bases; nucleotides not matched to a gene: 12. Germline assignment: CDR1 SNHLY and CDR2 FYNNEI. This CDR3 contains 18 residues. The CDR3 loop is CASSEVEDRGRMDTEAFF. For the CDR3, the DNA is TGTGCCAGCAGTGAAGTCGAGGACAGGGGACGGATGGACACTGAAGCTTTCTTT. Full variable domain (rest looked up from reference TRBV2 and TRBJ1-1): EPEVTQTPSHQVTQMGQEVILRCVPISNHLYFYWYRQILGQKVEFLVSFYNNEISEKSEIFDDQFSVERPDGSNFTLKIRSTKLEDSAMYFCASSEVEDRGRMDTEAFFGQGTRLTVV.

The V and J genes are TRBV2 and TRBJ2-2, with 11 bases that match TRBD2. Losses at the gene ends were 4 bases for V and 6 bases for J; bases not matched to a gene: 4. Per germline, CDR1 SNHLY and CDR2 FYNNEI. CDR3 size: 15 residues. CDR3 sequence reads: CASSVASGGPGELFF. The CDR3 nucleotides are TGTGCCAGCAGTGTGGCTAGCGGGGGGCCCGGGGAGCTGTTTTTT.

The J gene is TRBJ1-5, the V gene TRBV25-1; no firm D call. The germline gives CDR1 MGHDK, CDR2 SYGVNS. This CDR3 region has 13 residues. V lost 1 base and J lost 5, with 6 bases in between. The CDR3 DNA follows: TGTGCCAGCAGTGAATCATCAGATCAGCCCCAGCATTTT. It encodes CASSESSDQPQHF.

V gene TRBV2 combines with J gene TRBJ2-1; TRBD2 matches at 14 bases. Germline CDR1 SNHLY, CDR2 FYNNEI. Trimming at V came to 6 bases and at J to 9 bases, leaving 10 bases not matched to a gene. The CDR3 length is 16 residues. CDR3 sequence: CASSYRLAGGSGEQFF. The DNA for the CDR3 is TGTGCCAGCAGCTATAGACTAGCGGGGGGGTCTGGTGAGCAGTTCTTC. Variable domain in full (rest from reference TRBV2 and TRBJ2-1): EPEVTQTPSHQVTQMGQEVILRCVPISNHLYFYWYRQILGQKVEFLVSFYNNEISEKSEIFDDQFSVERPDGSNFTLKIRSTKLEDSAMYFCASSYRLAGGSGEQFFGPGTRLTVL.

The genes are TRBV28 and TRBJ1-5; D unclear. CDR1 and CDR2 from the germline V gene are MDHEN and SYDVKM. CDR3 length: 14 amino acids. V shed 2 bases and J shed 6 bases, with 11 bases lying between them. The CDR3 nucleotides are TGTGCCAGCAGTTTAAGTTTCCGGGGTCAGCCCCAGCATTTT. It translates to CASSLSFRGQPQHF.

The chain links TRBV5-5 to TRBJ1-1; 10 bases align to TRBD1. The CDR3 is 15 amino acids. Germline CDR1 SGHKS, CDR2 YYEKEE (reference sequence). V lost 4 bases to trimming and J lost 7 bases; unmatched junction nucleotides: 10. In DNA form, the CDR3 reads TGTGCCAGCAGCCGGGGACAGGGGATGTCAAGTGAAGCTTTCTTT. Encoded protein: CASSRGQGMSSEAFF.

The chain employs TRBV5-1 and TRBJ2-5, with TRBD1 as a possible D gene (6 bases). Deletions cut 4 bases from V and 4 bases from J, with 23 bases between. This CDR3 has 17 residues. Germline CDR1 and CDR2: SGHRS and YFSETQ. The CDR3 here is CASSGRGRQEKGETQYF. CDR3 in DNA: TGCGCCAGCAGCGGACGAGGGCGACAGGAGAAGGGAGAGACCCAGTACTTC. Full variable domain (rest looked up from reference TRBV5-1 and TRBJ2-5): KAGVTQTPRYLIKTRGQQVTLSCSPISGHRSVSWYQQTPGQGLQFLFEYFSETQRNKGNFPGRFSGRQFSNSRSEMNVSTLELGDSALYLCASSGRGRQEKGETQYFGPGTRLLVL.

This rearrangement joins TRBV5-1 to TRBJ1-3, with TRBD1 matching over 8 bases. From germline, CDR1 is SGHRS and CDR2 YFSETQ. J lost 4 bases, V lost 0 bases, and 3 bases had no gene match. The CDR3 has 15 residues. CDR3 residues: CASSLETGVGNTIYF. The CDR3 DNA reads TGCGCCAGCAGCTTGGAGACAGGGGTGGGAAACACCATATATTTT.

The chain combines TRBV11-2 with TRBJ1-1; D not certain. Germline V CDR1 and CDR2: SGHAT, FQNNGV. V lost 5 bases, J lost 1 base, and 8 bases lay in between. CDR3 size: 13 residues. This CDR3 reads CASSPTPNTEAFF. The CDR3 DNA follows: TGTGCCAGCAGCCCTACCCCGAACACTGAAGCTTTCTTT.